The rows below give T cell receptor beta chains drawn from one sample of a study of beta chain features in type 1 diabetes. Assay used: immunoSEQ multiplex PCR; TCRdb lists only in-frame clones, some missing. The sample gives 680,000 or so clones, 13% of which show up once; 0.02% to 0.025% is in the top ten. Sample: naive CD4+ T cells from blood. All receptors come from a man between 18 and 29 years old with type 1 diabetes. Both conserved end residues are part of each CDR3. Each record gives: J gene, clone size, V gene, CDR3 protein. Expanded clones are given a class, and other clones once, few, many or no size at all.

J: TRBJ2-3; size: few; V: TRBV30; CDR3: CAWGGVSITDTQYF
J: TRBJ2-3; size: NA; V: TRBV25-1; CDR3: CASSDLVGTGWGTDTQYF
J: TRBJ1-2; size: few; V: TRBV28; CDR3: CASSASTGGNGYTF
J: TRBJ2-5; size: once; V: TRBV10-3; CDR3: CAISEKGGEETQYF
J: TRBJ1-2; size: NA; V: TRBV6-1; CDR3: CASSSTGNAGYTF
J: TRBJ1-6; size: few; V: TRBV7-9; CDR3: CASSLRGDSPLHF
J: TRBJ1-5; size: NA; V: TRBV5-1; CDR3: CASSLDSSSNQPQHF
J: TRBJ1-2; size: few; V: TRBV29-1; CDR3: CSVETGSSGYTF
J: TRBJ2-4; size: few; V: TRBV5-1; CDR3: CASSPAGENIQYF
J: TRBJ2-5; size: few; V: TRBV7-9; CDR3: CASTTVGVGETQYF
J: TRBJ2-5; size: few; V: TRBV19; CDR3: CASLSGTSGGETQYF
J: TRBJ1-1; size: NA; V: TRBV30; CDR3: CAWLEGRVNTEAFF
J: TRBJ2-1; size: few; V: TRBV15; CDR3: CATSRTVKQFF
J: TRBJ2-5; size: NA; V: TRBV4-1; CDR3: CASSQWTSETQYF
J: TRBJ2-3; size: few; V: TRBV5-1; CDR3: CASSLLAGGSTDTQYF
J: TRBJ1-1; size: few; V: TRBV6-1; CDR3: CASSVLVANTEAFF
J: TRBJ2-7; size: NA; V: TRBV6-5; CDR3: CASGGRSYEQYF
J: TRBJ1-5; size: NA; V: TRBV7-9; CDR3: CASTGQGDQPQHF
J: TRBJ1-3; size: few; V: TRBV4-1; CDR3: CASSHPRGVSGNTIYF
J: TRBJ2-3; size: NA; V: TRBV7-2; CDR3: CASSGQGTDTQYF
J: TRBJ2-3; size: NA; V: TRBV5-1; CDR3: CASSLASTGDTDTQYF
J: TRBJ1-2; size: few; V: TRBV30; CDR3: CAWSGVAGGYTF
J: TRBJ2-7; size: NA; V: TRBV28; CDR3: CASSTSGGNYEQYF
J: TRBJ1-5; size: NA; V: TRBV6-5; CDR3: CASSYSNRENQPQHF
J: TRBJ1-6; size: few; V: TRBV11-2; CDR3: CASSSSGVSGSYNSPLHF
J: TRBJ1-6; size: NA; V: TRBV10-3; CDR3: CAISGGTEIWNSPLHF
J: TRBJ2-1; size: few; V: TRBV25-1; CDR3: CATGRLADNEQFF
J: TRBJ2-3; size: few; V: TRBV6-6; CDR3: CASTYAGGGDTQYF
J: TRBJ2-5; size: few; V: TRBV27; CDR3: CASSLRASGGKETQYF
J: TRBJ2-2; size: few; V: TRBV10-3; CDR3: CAISESTGARTRELFF
J: TRBJ1-5; size: few; V: TRBV6-5; CDR3: CASLGHVNLQPQHF
J: TRBJ1-5; size: few; V: TRBV18; CDR3: CASSPGLGNQPQHF
J: TRBJ1-3; size: NA; V: TRBV21-1; CDR3: CASSKGAQTGNTIYF
J: TRBJ2-7; size: few; V: TRBV10-3; CDR3: CAISWTSVGGMSEQYF
J: TRBJ1-4; size: NA; V: TRBV23-1; CDR3: CASSQSSGPVNEKLFF
J: TRBJ2-5; size: few; V: TRBV7-9; CDR3: CASSSGLLLETQYF
J: TRBJ2-1; size: NA; V: TRBV30; CDR3: CAWGVSNEQFF
J: TRBJ1-1; size: few; V: TRBV10-3; CDR3: CAISVQGRLNTEAFF
J: TRBJ2-1; size: NA; V: TRBV15; CDR3: CATGVRRIGNEQFF
J: TRBJ2-1; size: NA; V: TRBV6-5; CDR3: CASSFVDRRANEQFF
J: TRBJ2-2; size: NA; V: TRBV7-3; CDR3: CASRQGDTGELFF
J: TRBJ2-1; size: NA; V: TRBV4-1; CDR3: CASSSRGPNYNEQFF
J: TRBJ2-5; size: NA; V: TRBV7-3; CDR3: CASSRDREGTQYF
J: TRBJ2-7; size: NA; V: TRBV28; CDR3: CASSWVDGPTYEQYF
J: TRBJ2-5; size: NA; V: TRBV5-1; CDR3: CASSFEPVQETQYF
J: TRBJ2-7; size: few; V: TRBV27; CDR3: CASSPREEGYEQYF
J: TRBJ2-7; size: few; V: TRBV10-3; CDR3: CAISESRGSEQYF
J: TRBJ2-3; size: few; V: TRBV5-1; CDR3: CASSPDRGPGDTQYF
J: TRBJ2-2; size: NA; V: TRBV25-1; CDR3: CASRTGSATGELFF
J: TRBJ2-3; size: few; V: TRBV15; CDR3: CATSPRSGDWGDTQYF
J: TRBJ1-2; size: NA; V: TRBV20-1; CDR3: CSAGDYGYTF
J: TRBJ1-1; size: NA; V: TRBV5-1; CDR3: CASTPGALNTEAFF
J: TRBJ2-2; size: few; V: TRBV10-3; CDR3: CAISETGYTGELFF
J: TRBJ1-2; size: few; V: TRBV20-1; CDR3: CSVSGNYGYTF
J: TRBJ2-3; size: NA; V: TRBV5-1; CDR3: CASSLRTSGTDTDTQYF
J: TRBJ1-1; size: NA; V: TRBV18; CDR3: CASSPPKGDRAFF
J: TRBJ2-7; size: NA; V: TRBV25-1; CDR3: CASSEWRGAGNEQYF
J: TRBJ2-7; size: NA; V: TRBV2; CDR3: CASSESSYEQYF